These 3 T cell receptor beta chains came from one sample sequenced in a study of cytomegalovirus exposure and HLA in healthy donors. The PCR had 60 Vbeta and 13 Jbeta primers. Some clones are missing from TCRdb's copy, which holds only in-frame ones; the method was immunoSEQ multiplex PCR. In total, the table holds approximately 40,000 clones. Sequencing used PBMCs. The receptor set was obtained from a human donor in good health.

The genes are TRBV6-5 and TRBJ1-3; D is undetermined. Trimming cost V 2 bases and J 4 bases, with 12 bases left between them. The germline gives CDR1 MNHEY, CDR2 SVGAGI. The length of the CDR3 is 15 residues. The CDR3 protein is CASSYGRASGNTIYF. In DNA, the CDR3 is TGTGCCAGCAGTTACGGGAGGGCTTCGGGAAACACCATATATTTT.

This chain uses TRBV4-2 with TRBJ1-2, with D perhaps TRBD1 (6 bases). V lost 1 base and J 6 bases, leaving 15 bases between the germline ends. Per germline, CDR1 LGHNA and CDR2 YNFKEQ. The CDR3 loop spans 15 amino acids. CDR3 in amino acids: CASSQVGGGANGYTF. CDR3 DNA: TGTGCCAGCAGCCAAGTTGGGGGGGGCGCGAATGGCTACACCTTC.

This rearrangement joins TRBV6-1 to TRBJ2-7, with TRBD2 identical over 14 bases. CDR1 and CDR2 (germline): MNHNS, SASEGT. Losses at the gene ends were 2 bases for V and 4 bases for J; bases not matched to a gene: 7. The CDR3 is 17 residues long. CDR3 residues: CASSERLAGGPGYEQYF. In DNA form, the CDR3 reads TGTGCCAGCAGTGAAAGACTAGCGGGGGGGCCTGGGTACGAGCAGTACTTC.